The subject of this entry is one TCR beta chain. The identical CDR3 is also encoded by other nucleotide sequences in the sample. This sample is part of a study of cytomegalovirus exposure and HLA in healthy donors. Study-wide context: Earlier results showed roughly 120 million unique TCR beta sequences derived from roughly 200 million T cells.

The PCR had 60 Vbeta and 13 Jbeta primers. Method: immunoSEQ multiplex PCR; TCRdb's copy keeps in-frame clones and lacks some. The table lists under 150,000 clones, 70% to 85% of them singletons. V lost 2 bases to trimming and J lost 4 bases; unmatched junction nucleotides: 4. The germline V gene encodes CDR1 MNHEY and CDR2 SVGAGI. The CDR3 sequence is 14 residues long. The sample taken for sequencing was PBMCs. This clonotype originated in a woman aged 18 to 35 in good health and CMV-seronegative. This chain uses TRBV6-5 with TRBJ1-2, with 7 positions matching TRBD1. CDR3 nucleotide sequence: TGTGCCAGCAGTTACGGGCAGGGGGGCTATGGCTACACCTTC. Translated: CASSYGQGGYGYTF.